These 13 T cell receptor beta chains originate from one sample sequenced in a study of OX40 agonist ivuxolimab in advanced cancers. Only in-frame clones appear in the TCRdb table, and some are missing; sequencing was by immunoSEQ multiplex PCR. Of tens of thousands of clones in the sample, around four fifths were seen once. The sample in question was CD4+ or CD8+ T cells sorted from blood, obtained in a trial of the OX40 agonist ivuxolimab. These receptors originate from an adult with an advanced solid tumor such as melanoma, head and neck, liver or kidney cancer.

This clone is medium-sized by share. The chain recombines TRBV11-2 with TRBJ2-7, with 7 bases identical to TRBD2. This CDR3 has 16 residues. The trim removed 5 bases at V and 3 bases at J, leaving 13 bases unmatched. CDR1 is SGHAT and CDR2 is FQNNGV in the germline V gene. The CDR3 DNA sequence: TGTGCCAGCAGCGGGGGAGTGGCTAGCGGTATCTACGAGCAGTACTTC. Its protein product is CASSGGVASGIYEQYF.

This chain joins TRBV27 and TRBJ2-7, with D possibly being TRBD1 (6 bases). This CDR3 has 14 amino acids. Looked up from germline, CDR1 is MNHEY and CDR2 is SMNVEV (reference sequence). V lost 6 bases, J lost 0 bases, and 12 bases lay in between. CDR3 DNA sequence: TGTGCCAGCAGCCTCAGAGGGGGCTCCTACGAGCAGTACTTC. Its protein product is CASSLRGGSYEQYF.

This sequence joins TRBV4-1 and TRBJ1-2; unclear D gene. There are 14 residues in the CDR3. Germline CDR1 MGHRA, CDR2 YSYEKL. Trimming removed 6 bases from V and 8 bases from J, with 19 bases in between. The CDR3 coding sequence is TGCGCCAGCAGTCTAGGTCCGGGTGGAAGCGGCTACACCTTC. It yields the protein CASSLGPGGSGYTF.

The rearrangement links TRBV25-1 to TRBJ1-2; tentatively, D is TRBD1 (6 bases). V lost 6 bases and J 4 bases, leaving 15 bases between the germline ends. The CDR3 spans 14 residues. Per the germline V gene, CDR1 is MGHDK and CDR2 is SYGVNS. CDR3 residues: CASREGGSPYGYTF. In DNA form, the CDR3 reads TGTGCCAGCAGAGAAGGGGGGTCCCCCTATGGCTACACCTTC.

The V call is TRBV6-4, the J call TRBJ2-7; D not resolved. The CDR3 is 14 residues long. The V end was cut by 0 bases, the J end by 2 bases, with 8 bases between. Germline V gene lookup returns CDR1 MRHNA and CDR2 SNTAGT. The CDR3 nucleotides are TGTGCCAGCAGTGACTCGGACGGAACCTACGAGCAGTACTTC. Amino acid sequence: CASSDSDGTYEQYF.

This chain connects TRBV7-8 to TRBJ1-5, with 7 bases aligning to TRBD1. The CDR3 totals 16 residues. Trimming at V came to 3 bases and at J to 1 base, leaving 6 bases not matched to a gene. Germline values: CDR1 SGHVS, CDR2 FQNEAQ. The CDR3, as DNA: TGTGCCAGCAGCTTCACAGGGGCCTTAAGCAATCAGCCCCAGCATTTT. This sequence encodes CASSFTGALSNQPQHF.

This rearrangement joins TRBV30 to TRBJ1-1, with D unclear. The CDR3 contains 13 residues. V was shortened by 2 bases and J by 3 bases, with 10 bases between the two germline ends. Germline-derived CDR1 and CDR2 are GTSNPN and SVGIG (reference sequence). DNA of the CDR3: TGTGCCTGGAGTCCCACCCTTTACACTGAAGCTTTCTTT. This encodes CAWSPTLYTEAFF.

This chain links TRBV2 with TRBJ2-1, with D unclear. V lost 9 bases and J lost 8, with 17 bases in between. Germline CDR1 and CDR2: SNHLY and FYNNEI. This CDR3 spans 13 amino acids. CDR3 bases: TGTGCCAGATCTTCGGTGGGGTTCGATGAGCAGTTCTTC. Residues: CARSSVGFDEQFF.

The V gene is TRBV15, the J gene TRBJ2-1, with 7 nucleotides matching TRBD2. CDR3 length equals 12 residues. Germline CDR1 LNHNV, CDR2 YYDKDF (reference sequence). Losses at the gene ends were 5 bases for V and 9 bases for J; bases not matched to a gene: 4. CDR3 residues: CATSSSGVEQFF. In DNA, the CDR3 is TGTGCCACCAGCTCAAGCGGGGTTGAGCAGTTCTTC.

This clone was detected only a few times. V usage is TRBV7-9 and J usage is TRBJ1-6; no definite D call. Germline V gene sequence: CDR1 SEHNR, CDR2 FQNEAQ (reference sequence). The V end was cut by 5 bases, the J end by 6 bases, with 20 bases between. CDR3 size: 17 residues. DNA of the CDR3: TGTGCCAGCAGCCCGCCGGATGGGGTATCACCTAATTCACCCCTCCACTTT. It yields the protein CASSPPDGVSPNSPLHF. The entire variable domain, with the rest obtained from reference TRBV7-9 and TRBJ1-6, is as follows: DTGVSQNPRHKITKRGQNVTFRCDPISEHNRLYWYRQTLGQGPEFLTYFQNEAQLEKSRLLSDRFSAERPKGSFSTLEIQRTEQGDSAMYLCASSPPDGVSPNSPLHFGNGTRLTVT.

This chain uses TRBV7-9 with TRBJ2-7, with D hard to call. V lost 5 bases to trimming and J lost 6 bases, with 11 bases between them. This CDR3 is 12 amino acids long. Germline values: CDR1 SEHNR, CDR2 FQNEAQ (reference sequence). The CDR3 DNA reads TGTGCCAGCAGCCTGAATTCGCGCGAGCAGTACTTC. As protein: CASSLNSREQYF.

The rearrangement links TRBV5-1 to TRBJ2-1, with D possibly being TRBD2 (5 bases). Deletions cut 2 bases from V and 0 bases from J, with 9 bases between. There are 15 residues in the CDR3. Germline assignment: CDR1 SGHRS and CDR2 YFSETQ. The CDR3 spells CASSFAGSSYNEQFF. The CDR3 region has the DNA TGCGCCAGCAGCTTTGCGGGTAGCTCCTACAATGAGCAGTTCTTC.

This chain connects TRBV19 to TRBJ1-4, with 11 nucleotides matching TRBD1. The ends lost 5 bases at V and 7 bases at J; junction bases unmatched: 12. CDR3 size: 17 residues. Germline V gene data show CDR1 as LNHDA and CDR2 as SQIVND (reference sequence). CDR3 in DNA: TGTGCCAGTAGTCATCTGGGACAGGGGGTTTACGGTGAAAAACTGTTTTTT. The encoded protein is CASSHLGQGVYGEKLFF.